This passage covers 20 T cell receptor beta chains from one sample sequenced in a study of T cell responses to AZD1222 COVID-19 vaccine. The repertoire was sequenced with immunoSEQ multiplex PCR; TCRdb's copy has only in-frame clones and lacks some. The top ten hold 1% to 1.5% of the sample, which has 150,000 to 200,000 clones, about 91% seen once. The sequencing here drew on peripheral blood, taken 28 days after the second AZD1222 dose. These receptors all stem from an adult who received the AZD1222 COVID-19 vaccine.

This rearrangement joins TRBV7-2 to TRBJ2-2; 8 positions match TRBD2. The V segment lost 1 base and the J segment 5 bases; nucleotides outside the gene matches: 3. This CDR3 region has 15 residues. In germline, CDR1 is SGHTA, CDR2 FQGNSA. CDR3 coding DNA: TGTGCCAGCAGCTTAGGGGGCGGGAGGACCGGGGAGCTGTTTTTT. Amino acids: CASSLGGGRTGELFF.

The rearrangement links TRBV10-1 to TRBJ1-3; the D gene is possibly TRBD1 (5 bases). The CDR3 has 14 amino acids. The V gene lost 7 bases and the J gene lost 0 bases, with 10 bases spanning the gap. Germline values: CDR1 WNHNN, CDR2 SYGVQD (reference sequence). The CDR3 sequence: CASMRGNSGNTIYF. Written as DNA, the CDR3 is TGCGCCAGCATGCGGGGGAACTCTGGAAACACCATATATTTT.

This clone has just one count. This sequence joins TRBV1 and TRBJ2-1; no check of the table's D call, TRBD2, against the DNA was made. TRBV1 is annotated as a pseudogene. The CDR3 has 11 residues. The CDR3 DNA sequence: TGCACCAGCGGGGGGGGGAATGAGCAGTTCTTC. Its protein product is CTSGGGNEQFF.

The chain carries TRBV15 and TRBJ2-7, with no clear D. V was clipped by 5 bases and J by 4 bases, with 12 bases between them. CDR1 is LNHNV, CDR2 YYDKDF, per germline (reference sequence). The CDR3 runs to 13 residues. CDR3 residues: CATSPGPVYEQYF. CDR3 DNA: TGTGCCACCAGCCCCGGACCGGTATACGAGCAGTACTTC.

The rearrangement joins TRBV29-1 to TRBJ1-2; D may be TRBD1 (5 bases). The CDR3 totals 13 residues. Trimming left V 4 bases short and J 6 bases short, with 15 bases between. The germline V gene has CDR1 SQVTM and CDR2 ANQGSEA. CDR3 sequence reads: CSVVVVDTHGYTF. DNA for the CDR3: TGCAGCGTTGTCGTGGTGGACACCCATGGCTACACCTTC.

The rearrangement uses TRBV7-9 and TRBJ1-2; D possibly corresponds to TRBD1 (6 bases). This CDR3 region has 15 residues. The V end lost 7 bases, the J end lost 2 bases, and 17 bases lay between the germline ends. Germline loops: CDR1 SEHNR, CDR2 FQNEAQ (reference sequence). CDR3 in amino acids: CASTQMDSPNYGYTF. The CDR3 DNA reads TGTGCCAGCACCCAGATGGACAGTCCAAACTATGGCTACACCTTC.

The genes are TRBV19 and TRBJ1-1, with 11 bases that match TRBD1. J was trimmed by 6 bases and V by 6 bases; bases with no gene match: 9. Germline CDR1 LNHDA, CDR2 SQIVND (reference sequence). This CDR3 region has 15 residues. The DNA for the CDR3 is TGTGCCAGTAGCTTCACCTGGGACAGGGGGGCTGAAGCTTTCTTT. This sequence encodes CASSFTWDRGAEAFF.

The CDR3 region is CASSLIPAGGPPGEQFF. As DNA, the CDR3 is TGTGCCAGCAGCTTAATTCCGGCAGGGGGTCCCCCGGGGGAGCAGTTCTTC. The chain uses TRBV7-3 and TRBJ2-1; 7 bases align to TRBD1. V lost 1 base and J lost 10; bases outside the gene matches: 16. Per the germline V gene, CDR1 is SGHTA and CDR2 is FQGTGA. This CDR3 has 17 residues.

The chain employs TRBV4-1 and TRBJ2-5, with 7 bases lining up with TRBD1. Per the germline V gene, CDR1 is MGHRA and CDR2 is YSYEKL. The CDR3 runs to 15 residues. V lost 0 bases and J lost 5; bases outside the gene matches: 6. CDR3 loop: CASSQDEGARETQYF. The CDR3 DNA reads TGCGCCAGCAGCCAAGATGAGGGGGCGCGGGAGACCCAGTACTTC.

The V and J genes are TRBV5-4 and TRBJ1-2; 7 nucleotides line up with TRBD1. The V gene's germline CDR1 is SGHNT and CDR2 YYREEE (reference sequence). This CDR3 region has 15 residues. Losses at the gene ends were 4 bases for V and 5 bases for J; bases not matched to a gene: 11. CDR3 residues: CASSPDRAGRYGYTF. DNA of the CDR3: TGTGCCAGCAGCCCCGACAGGGCAGGTCGGTATGGCTACACCTTC.

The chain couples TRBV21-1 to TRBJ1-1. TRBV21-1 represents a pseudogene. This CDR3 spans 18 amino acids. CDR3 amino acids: CASSKKKPFRTENTEAFF. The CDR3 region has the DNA TGTGCCAGCAGCAAAAAAAAGCCGTTCAGGACGGAGAACACTGAAGCTTTCTTT.

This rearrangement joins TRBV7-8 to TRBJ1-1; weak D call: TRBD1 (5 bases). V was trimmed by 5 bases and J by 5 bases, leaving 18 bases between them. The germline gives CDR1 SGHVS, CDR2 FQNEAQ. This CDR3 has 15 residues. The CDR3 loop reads CASSVSGTGWTEAFF. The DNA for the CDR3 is TGTGCCAGCAGCGTCTCCGGGACGGGTTGGACTGAAGCTTTCTTT.

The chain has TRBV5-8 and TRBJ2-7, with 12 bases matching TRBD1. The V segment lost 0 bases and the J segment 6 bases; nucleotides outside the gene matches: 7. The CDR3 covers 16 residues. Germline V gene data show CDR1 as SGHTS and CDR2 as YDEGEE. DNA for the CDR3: TGTGCCAGCAGCTTGGAGACCGGGACAGGGGGCTTCGAGCAGTACTTC. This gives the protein CASSLETGTGGFEQYF.

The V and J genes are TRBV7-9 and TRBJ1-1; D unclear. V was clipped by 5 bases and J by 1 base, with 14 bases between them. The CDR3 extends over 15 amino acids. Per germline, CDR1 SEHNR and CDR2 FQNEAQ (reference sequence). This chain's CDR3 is CASSHPIWGNTEAFF. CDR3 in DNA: TGTGCCAGCAGCCATCCAATATGGGGGAACACTGAAGCTTTCTTT.

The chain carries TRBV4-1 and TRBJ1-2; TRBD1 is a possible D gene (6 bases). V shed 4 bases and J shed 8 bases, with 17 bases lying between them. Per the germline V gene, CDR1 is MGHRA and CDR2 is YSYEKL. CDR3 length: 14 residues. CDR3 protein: CASSPWDTLGGYTF. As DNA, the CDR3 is TGCGCCAGCAGCCCCTGGGACACCCTGGGCGGCTACACCTTC.

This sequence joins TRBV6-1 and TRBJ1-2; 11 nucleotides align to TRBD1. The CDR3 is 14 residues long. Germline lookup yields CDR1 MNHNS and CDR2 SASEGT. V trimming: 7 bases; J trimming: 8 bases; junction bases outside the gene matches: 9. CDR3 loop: CASKSLGQGGGYTF. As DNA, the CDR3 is TGTGCCAGCAAGAGCTTGGGACAGGGGGGCGGCTACACCTTC.

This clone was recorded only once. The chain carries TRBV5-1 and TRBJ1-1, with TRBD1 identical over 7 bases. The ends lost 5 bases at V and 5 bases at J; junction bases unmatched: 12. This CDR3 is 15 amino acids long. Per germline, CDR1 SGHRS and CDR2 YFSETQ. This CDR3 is CASSSEAGGGTEAFF. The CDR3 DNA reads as TGCGCCAGCAGTAGTGAGGCAGGGGGTGGTACTGAAGCTTTCTTT.

CDR3 sequence: CASTTPGGGELFF. Written as DNA, the CDR3 is TGTGCCAGCACAACTCCGGGGGGCGGGGAGCTGTTTTTT. The chain joins TRBV2 to TRBJ2-2, with TRBD2 identical over 7 bases. The V gene end was trimmed by 7 bases and the J gene end by 7 bases; junction bases not matched to a gene: 6. This CDR3 spans 13 amino acids. Germline V gene lookup returns CDR1 SNHLY and CDR2 FYNNEI.

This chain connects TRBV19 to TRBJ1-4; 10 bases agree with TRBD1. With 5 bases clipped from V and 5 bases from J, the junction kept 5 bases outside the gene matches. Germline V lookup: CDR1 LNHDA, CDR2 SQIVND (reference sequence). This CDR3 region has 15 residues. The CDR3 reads CASSGAGQGNEKLFF. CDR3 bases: TGTGCCAGTAGTGGGGCGGGACAGGGGAATGAAAAACTGTTTTTT.

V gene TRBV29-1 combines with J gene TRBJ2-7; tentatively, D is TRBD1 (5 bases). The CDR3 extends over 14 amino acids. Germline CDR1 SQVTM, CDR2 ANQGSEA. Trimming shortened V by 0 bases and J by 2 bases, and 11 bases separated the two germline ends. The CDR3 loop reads CSVEDKGSTYEQYF. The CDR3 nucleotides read TGCAGCGTTGAAGACAAGGGGTCAACCTACGAGCAGTACTTC.